This T cell receptor beta chain was sequenced for a study of shared clonotypes between healthy human individuals. Trimming took 0 bases from V and 7 from J, leaving 9 bases between them. Germline V gene sequence: CDR1 GTSNPN, CDR2 SVGIG (reference sequence). The CDR3 runs 13 residues. Investigators spread the genomic DNA of each subset evenly over several immunoSEQ plates. Sequenced by immunoSEQ multiplex PCR; TCRdb stores in-frame clones only, minus some. The sample holds approximately 2.5 million clones, 90% to 95% seen once. What was sequenced was naive CD4+ T cells sorted from blood. Indicated subset: CD45RA+ positively selected. The gene calls are TRBV30 and TRBJ1-4; D is possibly TRBD1 (6 bases). This receptor was obtained from a man younger than 30 in good health. The CDR3 DNA sequence: TGTGCCTGGAGTGTGTTACAGGGTGAAAAACTGTTTTTT. Residues: CAWSVLQGEKLFF.